The rows below give T cell receptor beta chains drawn from one sample of a study of immune heterogeneity within non-small cell lung tumors. TCRdb independently ran MiXCR on the multiplex PCR reads; one entry per CDR3 protein. The table shows more than 14,000 distinct CDR3 sequences, with roughly 29% occurring only once. The specimen was lung tumor tissue. These receptors were taken from a man aged 40-50 years with non-small cell lung cancer. Each CDR3 is given with its conserved first and last residue. The D gene is left open where the match is weak. A clone size is listed for some rows: how often the clone was seen (once, few, many), or a class if it is expanded.

.	13	.	TRBJ1-5	TRBV6-1	TGTGCCAGCAGAGCCCTTAGCAATCAGCCCCACCATTTT	CASRALSNQPHHF
TRBD2	15	medium-sized	TRBJ2-5	TRBV20-1	TGCAGTGCTAGTTCGGCTAGCGGGATGGGAGAGACCCAGTACTTC	CSASSASGMGETQYF
.	14	few	TRBJ2-7	TRBV7-9	TGTGCCAGCAGCCCATGGACAGATTCCTACGAGCAGTACTTC	CASSPWTDSYEQYF
.	12	medium-sized	TRBJ2-3	TRBV9	TGTGCCAGCAGCGTAGGGTCGGATACGCAGTATTTT	CASSVGSDTQYF
.	15	many	TRBJ2-5	TRBV6-5	TGTGCCAGCAGTTACTCGGGGGTTAAACAAGAGACCCAGTACTTC	CASSYSGVKQETQYF
.	16	few	TRBJ2-7	TRBV5-6	TGTGCCAGCAGCCTTCGAACGTCTAGCATCGGGTACGAGCAGTACTTC	CASSLRTSSIGYEQYF
TRBD1	15	medium-sized	TRBJ1-2	TRBV10-3	TGTGCCATCAGTGAGTCCTACAGGGGAAACTATGGCTACACCTTC	CAISESYRGNYGYTF
TRBD2	15	few	TRBJ2-2	TRBV28	TGTGCCAGCAGTTTTCCGAGGCGGGGGGCCGGGGAGCTGTTTTTT	CASSFPRRGAGELFF
.	13	.	TRBJ2-3	TRBV4-1	TGCGCCAGCCGCCGCGACTCCCTAGATACGCAGTATTTT	CASRRDSLDTQYF
.	14	.	TRBJ2-5	TRBV7-2	TGTGCCAGAAGCTTGACTGGCGCGTGGGGGACCCAGTACTTC	CARSLTGAWGTQYF
TRBD1	19	many	TRBJ1-5	TRBV4-1	TGCGCCAGCAGCCAAGACCGTCAGGGGGCGTTAGGAAGCAATCAGCCCCAGCATTTT	CASSQDRQGALGSNQPQHF
TRBD2	17	.	TRBJ2-1	TRBV7-9	TGTGCCAGCAGCCCGACGAAGGGACTAGCGGGGGGACCTGAGCAGTTCTTC	CASSPTKGLAGGPEQFF
.	14	.	TRBJ2-2	TRBV5-8	TGTGCCAGCAGACGGACAGACCTCACCGGGGAGCTGTTTTTT	CASRRTDLTGELFF
.	14	few	TRBJ2-2	TRBV7-2	TGTGCCAGCCAAGGACCAGGGAAGACCGGGGAGCTGTTTTTT	CASQGPGKTGELFF
TRBD2	15	.	TRBJ2-4	TRBV30	TGTGCCTGGTCATTGGGGGAGGGGCCGGGAAACATTCAGTACTTC	CAWSLGEGPGNIQYF
.	14	many	TRBJ2-1	TRBV6-1	TGTGCCAGCAGTGAAAGAGGAAACTACAATGAGCAGTTCTTC	CASSERGNYNEQFF
TRBD1	15	many	TRBJ1-1	TRBV27	TGTGCCAGCAGTATACGACAGGGAGGAATCACTGAAGCTTTCTTT	CASSIRQGGITEAFF
TRBD2	15	medium-sized	TRBJ2-1	TRBV27	TGTGCCAGCAGTTGGACTAGCGGGAGGGGAAATGAGCAGTTCTTC	CASSWTSGRGNEQFF